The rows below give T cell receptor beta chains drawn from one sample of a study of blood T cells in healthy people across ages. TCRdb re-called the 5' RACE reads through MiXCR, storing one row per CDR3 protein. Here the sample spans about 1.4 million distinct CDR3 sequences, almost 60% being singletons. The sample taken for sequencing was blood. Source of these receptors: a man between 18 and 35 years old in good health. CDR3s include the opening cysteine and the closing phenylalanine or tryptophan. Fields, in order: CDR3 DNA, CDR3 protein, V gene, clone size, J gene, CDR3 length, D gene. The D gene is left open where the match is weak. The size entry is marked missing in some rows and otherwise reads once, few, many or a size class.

TGCAGTGCTCCTTCCGCGGGGGATACGCAGTATTTT,CSAPSAGDTQYF,TRBV20-1,NA,TRBJ2-3,12,NA
TGCGCCAGCAGCCAGCCCCGGGACAGTAAATTCTATGGCTACACCTTC,CASSQPRDSKFYGYTF,TRBV4-1,few,TRBJ1-2,16,TRBD1
TGTGCCAGCAGCCGTGCGGGGGAGAACTATGGCTACACCTTC,CASSRAGENYGYTF,TRBV7-2,NA,TRBJ1-2,14,NA
TGCAGCGTTGAAGATCCGCTGAGGGGGTACAATGAGCAGTACTTC,CSVEDPLRGYNEQYF,TRBV29-1,once,TRBJ2-7,15,NA
TGTGCCAGCAGTAAGGGGGGGGCCTTTGAAGCTTTCTTT,CASSKGGAFEAFF,TRBV2,NA,TRBJ1-1,13,NA
TGCAGTGCTAGAAGGGGGGCCTACAATGAGCAGTTCTTC,CSARRGAYNEQFF,TRBV20-1,few,TRBJ2-1,13,NA
TGTGCCAGCAGCTTAGATGTATTCCTAGCGGGAGGCCAGGGGTACAATGAGCAGTTCTTC,CASSLDVFLAGGQGYNEQFF,TRBV11-2,few,TRBJ2-1,20,TRBD2
TGTGCCAGCAGTTTCCCAGGGGCAATGGAGACCCAGTACTTC,CASSFPGAMETQYF,TRBV28,NA,TRBJ2-5,14,NA
TGTGCCAGCAGCATACTAGCGGGAGTTCCCTATGAGCAGTTCTTC,CASSILAGVPYEQFF,TRBV27,few,TRBJ2-1,15,TRBD2
TGTGCCAGCAGCCAACTCGGGCCCGCCCTCTTAGGCGAGCAGTACTTC,CASSQLGPALLGEQYF,TRBV3-1,once,TRBJ2-7,16,NA
TGTGCCAGCCGTTTGAGACAGTTCGATCAGCCCCAGCATTTT,CASRLRQFDQPQHF,TRBV12-3/TRBV12-4,few,TRBJ1-5,14,NA
TGCAGCGTTGAGGGGCGGGCCAGTATGGGCTACGAGCAGTACTTC,CSVEGRASMGYEQYF,TRBV29-1,few,TRBJ2-7,15,NA
TGCAGCGTTCATGGAGTGGGACTAGCGGGAAGCACAGATACGCAGTATTTT,CSVHGVGLAGSTDTQYF,TRBV29-1,once,TRBJ2-3,17,TRBD2
TGCAGCGTGGGTACGGGACTAACCGGGGAGCTGTTTTTT,CSVGTGLTGELFF,TRBV29-1,NA,TRBJ2-2,13,TRBD2
TGTGCCAGCAGTCCCTTCGATAAGGGGACCCAGTACTTC,CASSPFDKGTQYF,TRBV27,NA,TRBJ2-5,13,NA
TGTGCCAGCAGGAACCCGGGGAAGGAGCAGTTCTTC,CASRNPGKEQFF,TRBV6-5,NA,TRBJ2-1,12,NA
TGTGCCAGCAGTTTATTCCCCAACTCGTACAATGAGCAGTACTTC,CASSLFPNSYNEQYF,TRBV27,NA,TRBJ2-5,15,NA
TGCAGTGCTAGCCCCCCCCTAGGACAGGGCGATAGCTATGGCTGCACCTTC,CSASPPLGQGDSYGCTF,TRBV20-1,NA,TRBJ1-2,17,TRBD1
TGTGCCAGCAGCCGACTAAAGAAGGGGAGGGTTCAGCCCCAGCATTTT,CASSRLKKGRVQPQHF,TRBV21-1,NA,TRBJ1-5,16,NA
TGTGCCAGCAGCCTGGGTCGGGTCGGGGTATCGGTCCACGAGCAGTACTTC,CASSLGRVGVSVHEQYF,TRBV7-9,NA,TRBJ2-7,17,NA
TGCGCCAGCAGCCAAGATCGGATCAGGGGCCAGACCCAGTACTTC,CASSQDRIRGQTQYF,TRBV4-3,few,TRBJ2-5,15,NA
TGTGCCAGCAGCACCCGAGCAAGGACAGGGGAAGAGACCCAGTACTTC,CASSTRARTGEETQYF,TRBV21-1,few,TRBJ2-5,16,NA
TGTGCCAGCAGCGTAGGAAGTGAGAGCGATACGCAGTATTTT,CASSVGSESDTQYF,TRBV9,NA,TRBJ2-3,14,NA
TGTGCCATCAGTTCGGGCTTTTCCCGGGAGCTGTTTTTT,CAISSGFSRELFF,TRBV10-3,few,TRBJ2-2,13,NA
TGCAGTGCCTTTTACCCGGGACAGTACTACGAGCAGTACTTC,CSAFYPGQYYEQYF,TRBV20-1,NA,TRBJ2-7,14,TRBD1
TGTGCCGTCGCCGGAACGGGACCCAATTACAATGAGCAGTTCTTC,CAVAGTGPNYNEQFF,TRBV10-3,NA,TRBJ2-1,15,NA
TGTGCCAGCAGGGGGATGCTTACGGGTGAAAAACTGTTTTTT,CASRGMLTGEKLFF,TRBV27,NA,TRBJ1-4,14,NA
TGTGCCAGCAGCTTAAGTCCTCGGCTAGCGGTTTACGAGCAGTACTTC,CASSLSPRLAVYEQYF,TRBV7-2,NA,TRBJ2-7,16,TRBD2
TGTGCCAGCAGCTTACTAGGGGGCGACTCCTATGGCTACACCTTC,CASSLLGGDSYGYTF,TRBV7-9,few,TRBJ1-2,15,TRBD1
TGCGCCAGCAGCGACCCCGGGACCCATGAATGCAAGCCCCAGCATTTT,CASSDPGTHECKPQHF,TRBV5-1,NA,TRBJ1-5,16,NA
TGTGCCAGCAGCTTAGGCATTGGGACAGGGGCCTATGGCTACACCTTC,CASSLGIGTGAYGYTF,TRBV7-2,NA,TRBJ1-2,16,TRBD1
TGTGCCAGCAGCGTAGGTATAGGGGGCTTCAGCTCCTACGAGCAGTACTTC,CASSVGIGGFSSYEQYF,TRBV9,NA,TRBJ2-7,17,TRBD1
TGTGCCAGCAGCTTCGGTCTAGCCCTGGATACGCAGTATTTT,CASSFGLALDTQYF,TRBV13,NA,TRBJ2-3,14,NA
TGCGCCAGCTTCGATGGGGGGGAGACCCAGTACTTC,CASFDGGETQYF,TRBV5-1,few,TRBJ2-5,12,NA
TGTGCCAGCAGTCAGACTAGCGGGGCCTCCTACGAGCAGTACTTC,CASSQTSGASYEQYF,TRBV6-5,few,TRBJ2-7,15,TRBD2
TGCGCCAGCAGCCATTTCCCCCGCGGGACTAACTATGGCTACACCTTC,CASSHFPRGTNYGYTF,TRBV4-1,NA,TRBJ1-2,16,NA
TGCGCCAGCAGCCAACTTTTCAGCTATGGCTACACCTTC,CASSQLFSYGYTF,TRBV4-1,NA,TRBJ1-2,13,NA
TGCGCCAGCAGCCATGGTTCGACAGGGGGCCGTGGCTACACCTTC,CASSHGSTGGRGYTF,TRBV4-3,NA,TRBJ1-2,15,TRBD1
TGTGCCAGCGGCAAAAGGAGCGGGAGGTCCTACAATGAGCAGTTCTTC,CASGKRSGRSYNEQFF,TRBV7-8,NA,TRBJ2-1,16,TRBD2
TGTGCCAGCAGCTTAACGTCACCGACAGGGCAAGCTTTCTTT,CASSLTSPTGQAFF,TRBV7-2,NA,TRBJ1-1,14,TRBD1
TGTGCCAGCAGCCTCCCACCTGGAGGGAGCCACGAGCAGTACTTC,CASSLPPGGSHEQYF,TRBV11-2,NA,TRBJ2-7,15,NA
TGTGCCAGCAGCTCGACGACAGGTCACCTCCCTAATCAGCCCCAGCATTTT,CASSSTTGHLPNQPQHF,TRBV5-5,NA,TRBJ1-5,17,NA
TGCGCCAGCAGCCAAACGGACACTGAAGCTTTCTTT,CASSQTDTEAFF,TRBV4-1,few,TRBJ1-1,12,NA
TGTGCCAGCACCCTTCGGACTAGCGGGAGTAATGAGCAGTTCTTC,CASTLRTSGSNEQFF,TRBV6-1,NA,TRBJ2-1,15,TRBD2
TGTGCCAGCAGCTTAGTCTTTAGGCGGGAGAGCACAGATACGCAGTATTTT,CASSLVFRRESTDTQYF,TRBV7-9,NA,TRBJ2-3,17,TRBD2
TGTGCCACCAGCAGAGATACCGAGGCGGGGGAGCAGTACTTC,CATSRDTEAGEQYF,TRBV15,NA,TRBJ2-7,14,NA
TGCAGTGCTAGAGACGGGACTAGCGTTATCAATGAGCAGTTCTTC,CSARDGTSVINEQFF,TRBV20-1,NA,TRBJ2-1,15,TRBD2
TGTGCCACCAGTGATTTCCTGACAGGCGAAGACGCAGATACGCAGTATTTT,CATSDFLTGEDADTQYF,TRBV24-1,NA,TRBJ2-3,17,NA
TGTGCCAGCAGCCGAAGGACGTATGGCTACACCTTC,CASSRRTYGYTF,TRBV3-1,NA,TRBJ1-2,12,NA
TGTGCCAGCAGCTTGGTACAGGGAGACTTCAATGAGCAGTTCTTC,CASSLVQGDFNEQFF,TRBV7-9,NA,TRBJ2-1,15,NA
TGCGGAGCTTCAGTAGCGGGAGGTGCCTCCGAGCAGTACTTC,CGASVAGGASEQYF,TRBV29-1,NA,TRBJ2-7,14,TRBD2
TGCAGTGCTAGAGCGACTAGCGGGGGTCTCTACGAGCAGTACTTC,CSARATSGGLYEQYF,TRBV20-1,few,TRBJ2-7,15,TRBD2
TGTGCCAGCGGGATTGGGGGGAATGAGCAGTTCTTC,CASGIGGNEQFF,TRBV6-2/TRBV6-3,NA,TRBJ2-1,12,NA
TGCGCCAGCAGCCAGTCGCCCCCCTTAGCGGGGGCGGACGAGCAGTACTTC,CASSQSPPLAGADEQYF,TRBV4-1,NA,TRBJ2-7,17,TRBD2